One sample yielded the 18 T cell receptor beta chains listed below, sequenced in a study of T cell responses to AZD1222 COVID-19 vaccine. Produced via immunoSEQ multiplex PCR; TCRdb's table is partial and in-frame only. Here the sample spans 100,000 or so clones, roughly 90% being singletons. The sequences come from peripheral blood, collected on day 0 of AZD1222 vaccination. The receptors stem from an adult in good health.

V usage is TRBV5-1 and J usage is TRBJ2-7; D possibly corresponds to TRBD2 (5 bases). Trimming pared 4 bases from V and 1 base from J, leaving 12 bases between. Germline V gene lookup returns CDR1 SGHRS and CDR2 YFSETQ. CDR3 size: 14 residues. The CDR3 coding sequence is TGCGCCAGCAGCACACTAGGGTCATCCTACGAGCAGTACTTC. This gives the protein CASSTLGSSYEQYF.

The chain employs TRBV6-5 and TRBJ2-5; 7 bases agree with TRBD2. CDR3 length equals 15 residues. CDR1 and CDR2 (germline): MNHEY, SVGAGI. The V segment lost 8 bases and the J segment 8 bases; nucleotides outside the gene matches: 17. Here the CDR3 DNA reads TGTGCCAGCTGTTTAGAGCGGGACCCAGGGAATACCCAGTACTTC. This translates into CASCLERDPGNTQYF.

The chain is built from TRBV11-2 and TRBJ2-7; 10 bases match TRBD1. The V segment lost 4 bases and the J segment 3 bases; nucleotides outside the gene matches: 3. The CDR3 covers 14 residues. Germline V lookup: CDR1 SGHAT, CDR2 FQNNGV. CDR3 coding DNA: TGTGCCAGCAGCTCGGACAGGGGGTACTACGAGCAGTACTTC. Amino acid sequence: CASSSDRGYYEQYF.

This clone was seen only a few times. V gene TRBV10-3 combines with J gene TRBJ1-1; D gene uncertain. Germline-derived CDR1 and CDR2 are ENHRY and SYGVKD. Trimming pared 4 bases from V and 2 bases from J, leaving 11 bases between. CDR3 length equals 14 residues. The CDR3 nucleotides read TGTGCCATCAGTGGTATCGATTCAAACACTGAAGCTTTCTTT. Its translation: CAISGIDSNTEAFF.

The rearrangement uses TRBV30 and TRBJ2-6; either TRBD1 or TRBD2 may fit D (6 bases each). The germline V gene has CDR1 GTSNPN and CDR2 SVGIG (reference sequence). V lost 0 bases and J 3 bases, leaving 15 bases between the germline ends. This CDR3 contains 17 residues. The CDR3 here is CAWSVTGAGSGANVLTF. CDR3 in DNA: TGTGCCTGGAGTGTAACGGGGGCCGGCAGTGGGGCCAACGTCCTGACTTTC. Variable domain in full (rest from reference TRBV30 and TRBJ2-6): SQTIHQWPATLVQPVGSPLSLECTVEGTSNPNLYWYRQAAGRGLQLLFYSVGIGQISSEVPQNLSASRPQDRQFILSSKKLLLSDSGFYLCAWSVTGAGSGANVLTFGAGSRLTVL.

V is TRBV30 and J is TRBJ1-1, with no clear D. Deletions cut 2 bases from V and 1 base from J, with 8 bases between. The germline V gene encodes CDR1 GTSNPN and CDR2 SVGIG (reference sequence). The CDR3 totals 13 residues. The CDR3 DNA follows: TGTGCCTGGAGTTGGCTTACGAACACTGAAGCTTTCTTT. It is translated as CAWSWLTNTEAFF.

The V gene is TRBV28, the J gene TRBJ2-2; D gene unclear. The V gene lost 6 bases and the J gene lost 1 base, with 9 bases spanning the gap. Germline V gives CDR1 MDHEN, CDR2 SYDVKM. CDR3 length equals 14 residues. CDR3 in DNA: TGTGCCAGCAGAGCTCCCCAGAACACCGGGGAGCTGTTTTTT. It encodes CASRAPQNTGELFF.

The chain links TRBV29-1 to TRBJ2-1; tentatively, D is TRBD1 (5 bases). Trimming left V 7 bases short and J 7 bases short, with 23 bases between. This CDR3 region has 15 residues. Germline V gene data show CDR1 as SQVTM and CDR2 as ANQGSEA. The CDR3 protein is CSAARQTAIGNEQFF. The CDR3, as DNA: TGCAGCGCTGCCCGACAGACTGCGATCGGGAATGAGCAGTTCTTC.

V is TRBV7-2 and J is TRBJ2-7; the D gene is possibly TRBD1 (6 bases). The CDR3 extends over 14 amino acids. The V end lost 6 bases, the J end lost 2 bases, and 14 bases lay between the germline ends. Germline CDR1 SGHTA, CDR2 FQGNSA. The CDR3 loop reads CASRPTGQTYEQYF. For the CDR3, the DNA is TGTGCCAGCAGACCTACGGGACAAACCTACGAGCAGTACTTC.

The DNA of the CDR3 is TGTGCCAGTAGTTCCGGGACGGTGGTTAGTGAAGCTTTCTTT. It yields the protein CASSSGTVVSEAFF. The chain joins TRBV19 to TRBJ1-1, with D perhaps TRBD1 (5 bases). Germline-derived CDR1 and CDR2 are LNHDA and SQIVND (reference sequence). The CDR3 covers 14 residues. Trimming cost V 5 bases and J 7 bases, with 17 bases left between them.

The CDR3 sequence is CATLRGLAGEGETQYF. The CDR3 DNA is TGCGCCACCCTGAGGGGCCTAGCGGGTGAGGGGGAGACCCAGTACTTC. The chain joins TRBV10-2 to TRBJ2-5; 8 bases align to TRBD2. V trimming: 10 bases; J trimming: 5 bases; junction bases outside the gene matches: 18. The CDR3 sequence is 16 residues long. Germline V gene sequence: CDR1 WSHSY, CDR2 SAAADI.

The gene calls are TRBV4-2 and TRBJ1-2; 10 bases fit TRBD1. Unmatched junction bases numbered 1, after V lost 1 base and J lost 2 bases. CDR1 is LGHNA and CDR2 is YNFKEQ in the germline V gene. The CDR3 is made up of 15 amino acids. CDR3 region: CASSQGGQGNYGYTF. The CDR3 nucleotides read TGTGCCAGCAGCCAAGGGGGACAGGGGAACTATGGCTACACCTTC.

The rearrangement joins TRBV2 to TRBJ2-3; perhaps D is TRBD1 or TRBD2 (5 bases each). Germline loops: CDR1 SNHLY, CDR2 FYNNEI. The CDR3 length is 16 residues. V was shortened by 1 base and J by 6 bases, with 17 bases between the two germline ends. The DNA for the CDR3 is TGTGCCAGCAGTGAAGGCGTGAACCGGGACCACGATACGCAGTATTTT. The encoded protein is CASSEGVNRDHDTQYF.

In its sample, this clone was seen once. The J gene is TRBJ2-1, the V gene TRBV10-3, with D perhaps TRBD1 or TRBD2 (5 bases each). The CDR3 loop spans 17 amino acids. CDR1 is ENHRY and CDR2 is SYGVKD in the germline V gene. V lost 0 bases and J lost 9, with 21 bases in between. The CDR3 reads CAISESMAPGSPGEQFF. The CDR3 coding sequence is TGTGCCATCAGTGAGTCGATGGCACCAGGGAGCCCTGGTGAGCAGTTCTTC.

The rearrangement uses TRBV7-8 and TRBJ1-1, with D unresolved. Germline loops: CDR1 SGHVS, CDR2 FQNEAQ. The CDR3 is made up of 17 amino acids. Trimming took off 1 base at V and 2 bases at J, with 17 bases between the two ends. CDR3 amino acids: CASSLDVNDILNTEAFF. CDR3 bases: TGTGCCAGCAGCTTAGATGTCAACGATATCCTTAACACTGAAGCTTTCTTT.

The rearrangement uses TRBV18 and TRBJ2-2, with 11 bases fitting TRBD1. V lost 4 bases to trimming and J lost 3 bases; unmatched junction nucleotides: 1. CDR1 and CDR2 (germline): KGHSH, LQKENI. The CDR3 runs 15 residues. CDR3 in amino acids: CASSQGQGDTGELFF. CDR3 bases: TGTGCCAGCTCACAGGGACAGGGGGACACCGGGGAGCTGTTTTTT.

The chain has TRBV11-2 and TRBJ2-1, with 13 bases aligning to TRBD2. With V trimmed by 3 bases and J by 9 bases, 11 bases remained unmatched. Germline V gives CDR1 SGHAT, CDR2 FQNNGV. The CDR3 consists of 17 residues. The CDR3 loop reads CASSLVLGLAGVSEQFF. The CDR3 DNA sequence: TGTGCCAGCAGCTTGGTCCTCGGACTAGCGGGAGTGAGTGAGCAGTTCTTC.

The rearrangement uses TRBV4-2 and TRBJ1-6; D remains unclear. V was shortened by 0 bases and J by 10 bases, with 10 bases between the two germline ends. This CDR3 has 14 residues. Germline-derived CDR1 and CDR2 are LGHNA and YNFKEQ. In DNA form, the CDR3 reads TGTGCCAGCAGCCAAGATGTAACACCCTCACCCCTCCACTTT. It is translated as CASSQDVTPSPLHF.